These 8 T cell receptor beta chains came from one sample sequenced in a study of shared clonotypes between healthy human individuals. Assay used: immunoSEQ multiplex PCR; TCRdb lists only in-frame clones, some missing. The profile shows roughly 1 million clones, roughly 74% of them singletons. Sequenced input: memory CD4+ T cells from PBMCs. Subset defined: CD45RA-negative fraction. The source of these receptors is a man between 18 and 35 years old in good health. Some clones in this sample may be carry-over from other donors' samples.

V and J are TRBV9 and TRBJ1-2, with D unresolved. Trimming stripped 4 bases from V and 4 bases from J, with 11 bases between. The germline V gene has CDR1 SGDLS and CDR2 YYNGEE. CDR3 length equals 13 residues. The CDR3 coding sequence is TGTGCCAGCAGCCCCGGGGTTGGCTATGGCTACACCTTC. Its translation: CASSPGVGYGYTF.

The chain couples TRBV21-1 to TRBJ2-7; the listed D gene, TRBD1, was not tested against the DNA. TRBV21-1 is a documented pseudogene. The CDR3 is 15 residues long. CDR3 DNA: TGTGCCAGCAGCAAAGCGCTCGGCAGGACCTACGAGCAGTACTTC. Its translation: CASSKALGRTYEQYF.

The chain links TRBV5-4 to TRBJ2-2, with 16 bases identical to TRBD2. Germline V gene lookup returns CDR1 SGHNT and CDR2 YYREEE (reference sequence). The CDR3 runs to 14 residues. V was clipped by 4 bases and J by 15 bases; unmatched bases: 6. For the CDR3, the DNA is TGTGCCAGCAGCGCGGGACTAGCGGGAGGGTGGATGTTTTTT. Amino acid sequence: CASSAGLAGGWMFF.

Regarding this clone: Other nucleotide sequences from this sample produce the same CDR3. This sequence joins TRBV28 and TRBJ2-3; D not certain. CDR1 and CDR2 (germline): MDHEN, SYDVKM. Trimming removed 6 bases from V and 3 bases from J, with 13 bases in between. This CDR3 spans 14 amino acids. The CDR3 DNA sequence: TGTGCCAGCAGCCCCCCTGGGAAAACAGATACGCAGTATTTT. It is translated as CASSPPGKTDTQYF.

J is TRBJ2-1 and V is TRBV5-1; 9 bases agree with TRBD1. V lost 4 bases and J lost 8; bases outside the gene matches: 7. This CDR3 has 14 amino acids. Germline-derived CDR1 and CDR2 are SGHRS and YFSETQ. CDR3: CASSVGQGNDEQFF. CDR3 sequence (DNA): TGCGCCAGCAGCGTGGGACAGGGCAACGATGAGCAGTTCTTC. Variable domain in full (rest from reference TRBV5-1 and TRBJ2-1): KAGVTQTPRYLIKTRGQQVTLSCSPISGHRSVSWYQQTPGQGLQFLFEYFSETQRNKGNFPGRFSGRQFSNSRSEMNVSTLELGDSALYLCASSVGQGNDEQFFGPGTRLTVL.

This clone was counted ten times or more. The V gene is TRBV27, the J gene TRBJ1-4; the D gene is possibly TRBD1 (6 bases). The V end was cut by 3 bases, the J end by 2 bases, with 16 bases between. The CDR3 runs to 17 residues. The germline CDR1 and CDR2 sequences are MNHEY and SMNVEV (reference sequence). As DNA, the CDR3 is TGTGCCAGCAGTTTTGCTCGGGGGGCGCGGACTAATGAAAAACTGTTTTTT. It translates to CASSFARGARTNEKLFF.

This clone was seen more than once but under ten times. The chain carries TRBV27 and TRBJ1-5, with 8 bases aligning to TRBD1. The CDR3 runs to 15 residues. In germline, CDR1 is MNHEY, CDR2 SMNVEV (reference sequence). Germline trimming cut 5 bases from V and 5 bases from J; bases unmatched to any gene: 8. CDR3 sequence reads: CASSRGRGLDQPQHF. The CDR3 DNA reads TGTGCCAGCAGTCGGGGCAGGGGGCTGGATCAGCCCCAGCATTTT.

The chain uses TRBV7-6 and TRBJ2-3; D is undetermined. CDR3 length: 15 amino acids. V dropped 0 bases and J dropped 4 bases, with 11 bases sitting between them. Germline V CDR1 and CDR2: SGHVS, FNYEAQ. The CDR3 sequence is CASSLALILADTQYF. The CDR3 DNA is TGTGCCAGCAGCTTAGCGCTGATTTTGGCAGATACGCAGTATTTT.